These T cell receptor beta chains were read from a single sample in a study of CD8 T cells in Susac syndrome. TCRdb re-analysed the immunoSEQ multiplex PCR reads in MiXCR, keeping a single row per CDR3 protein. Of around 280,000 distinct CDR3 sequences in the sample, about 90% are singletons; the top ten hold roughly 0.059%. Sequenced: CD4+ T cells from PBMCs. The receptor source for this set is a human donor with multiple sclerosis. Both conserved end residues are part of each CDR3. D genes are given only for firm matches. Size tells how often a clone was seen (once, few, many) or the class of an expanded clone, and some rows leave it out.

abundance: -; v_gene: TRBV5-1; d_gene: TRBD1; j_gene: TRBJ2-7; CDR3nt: TGCGCCAGCAGCTTGATCACGGGACAGGCCTCCTACGAGCAGTACTTC; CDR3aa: CASSLITGQASYEQYF
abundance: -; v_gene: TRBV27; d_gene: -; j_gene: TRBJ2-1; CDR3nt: TGTGCCAGCAGTTTTATTGCGGGTACCTACAATGAGCAGTTCTTC; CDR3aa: CASSFIAGTYNEQFF
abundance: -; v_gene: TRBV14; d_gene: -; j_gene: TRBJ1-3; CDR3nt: TGTGCCAGCAGCCAAGTTCGGAACACCATATATTTT; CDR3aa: CASSQVRNTIYF
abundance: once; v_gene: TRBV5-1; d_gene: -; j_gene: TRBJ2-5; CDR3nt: TGCGCCAGCACGTGGGTCATAGCGGAGCAAGAGACCCAGTACTTC; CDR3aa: CASTWVIAEQETQYF
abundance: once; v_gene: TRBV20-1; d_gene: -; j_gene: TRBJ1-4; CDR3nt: TGCAGTGCCAGACAGGTTAAACTGTTTTTT; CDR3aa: CSARQVKLFF
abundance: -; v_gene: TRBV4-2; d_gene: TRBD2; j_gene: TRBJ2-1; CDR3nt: TGTGCCAGCAGCCCCCTTAGCGGGGGGGAGAACAATGAGCAGTTCTTC; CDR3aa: CASSPLSGGENNEQFF
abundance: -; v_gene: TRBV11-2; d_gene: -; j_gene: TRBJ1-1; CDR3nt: TGTGCCAGCAGCGCCGGACAGTTGAACACTGAAGCTTTCTTT; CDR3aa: CASSAGQLNTEAFF
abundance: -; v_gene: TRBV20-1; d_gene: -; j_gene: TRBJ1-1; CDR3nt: TGCAGTGCTCAAGGGGGGAATGAAGCTTTCTTT; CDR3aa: CSAQGGNEAFF
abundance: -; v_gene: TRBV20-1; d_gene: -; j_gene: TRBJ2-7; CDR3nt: TGCAGTGCTAGAGAGTCCCCCTCCCCTGCCTACGAGCAGTACTTC; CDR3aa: CSARESPSPAYEQYF
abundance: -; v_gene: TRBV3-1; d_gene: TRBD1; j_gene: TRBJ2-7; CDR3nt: TGTGCCAGCAGCCAAGACATCTGGGACAGGGTCACCCACGAGCAGTACTTC; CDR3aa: CASSQDIWDRVTHEQYF
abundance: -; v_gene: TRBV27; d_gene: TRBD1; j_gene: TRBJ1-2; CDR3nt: TGTGCCAGCAGTCCGTCCCCCCCTCGGTTGACAGGGTATTACACCTTC; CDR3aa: CASSPSPPRLTGYYTF
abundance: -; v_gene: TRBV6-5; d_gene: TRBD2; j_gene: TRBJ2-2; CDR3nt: TGTGCCAGCAGTCGACTAGCGGAAAGCGGGGAGCTGTTTTTT; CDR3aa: CASSRLAESGELFF
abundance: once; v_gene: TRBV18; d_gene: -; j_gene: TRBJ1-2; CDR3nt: TGTGCCAGCTCACCCGTCGCCACAGACTCGAACTATGGCTACACCTTC; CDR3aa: CASSPVATDSNYGYTF
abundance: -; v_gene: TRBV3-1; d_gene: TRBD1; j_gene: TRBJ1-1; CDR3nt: TGTGCCGTAGGGGACAGGTTGAACACTGAAGCTTTCTTT; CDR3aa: CAVGDRLNTEAFF
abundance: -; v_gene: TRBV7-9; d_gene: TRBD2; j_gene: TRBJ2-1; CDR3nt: TGTGCCAGCAGCTTAGGTGGGAGGGTCCCCAATGAGCAGTTCTTC; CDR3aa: CASSLGGRVPNEQFF
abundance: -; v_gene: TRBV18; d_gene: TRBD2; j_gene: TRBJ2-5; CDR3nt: TGTGCCAGCTCACCACCGCTAGCGGGAAGTTTTGGCCAAGAGACCCAGTACTTC; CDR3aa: CASSPPLAGSFGQETQYF
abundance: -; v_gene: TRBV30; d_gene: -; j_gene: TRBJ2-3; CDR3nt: TGTGCCTGGAGATTGAAGGGGGTAGATACGCAGTATTTT; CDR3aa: CAWRLKGVDTQYF
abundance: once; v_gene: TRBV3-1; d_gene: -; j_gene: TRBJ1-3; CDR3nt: TGTGCCAGCAGCCAATTGGGGACGGGAGGAAACACCATATATTTT; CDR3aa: CASSQLGTGGNTIYF
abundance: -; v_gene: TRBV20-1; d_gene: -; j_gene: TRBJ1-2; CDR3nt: TGCAGTGCTACTCAGATACCCAACTATGGCTACACCTTC; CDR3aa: CSATQIPNYGYTF
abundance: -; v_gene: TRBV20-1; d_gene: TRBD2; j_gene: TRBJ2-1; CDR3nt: TGCAGTGCCAGACCGGGGACTAGCTACAATGAGCAGTTCTTC; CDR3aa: CSARPGTSYNEQFF
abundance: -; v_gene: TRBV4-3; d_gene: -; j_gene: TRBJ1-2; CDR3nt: TGCGCCAGCAGCCACGACGGGCAGGGCTATGGCTACACCTTC; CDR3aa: CASSHDGQGYGYTF
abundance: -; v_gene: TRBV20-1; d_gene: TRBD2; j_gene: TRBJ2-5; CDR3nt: TGCAGTGCTACTCCACCCGGACTAGCACCAGAAGAGACCCAGTACTTC; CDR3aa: CSATPPGLAPEETQYF
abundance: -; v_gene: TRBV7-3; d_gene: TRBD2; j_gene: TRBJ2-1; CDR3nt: TGTGCCAGCAGCTTATATCTAACGGAGCGGGGGCAGTTCTTC; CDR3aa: CASSLYLTERGQFF
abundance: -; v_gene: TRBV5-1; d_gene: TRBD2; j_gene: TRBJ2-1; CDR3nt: TGCGCCAGCAGCTTGGTAGCGTCTAGCGGGTTTTACAATGAGCAGTTCTTC; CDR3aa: CASSLVASSGFYNEQFF
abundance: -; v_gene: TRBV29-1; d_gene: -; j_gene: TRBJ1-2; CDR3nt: TGCAGCGTTCAGACGTCTGGCTACACCTTC; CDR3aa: CSVQTSGYTF
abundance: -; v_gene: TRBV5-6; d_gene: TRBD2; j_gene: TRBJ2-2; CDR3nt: TGTGCCAGCAGCTTCGGACTAGCGGGAGGGCTGAACACCGGGGAGCTGTTTTTT; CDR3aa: CASSFGLAGGLNTGELFF
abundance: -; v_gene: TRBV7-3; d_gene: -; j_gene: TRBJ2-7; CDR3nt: TGTGCCAGCAGCTCCCTAAAGGACCATACGTACCACGAGCAGTACTTC; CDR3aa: CASSSLKDHTYHEQYF
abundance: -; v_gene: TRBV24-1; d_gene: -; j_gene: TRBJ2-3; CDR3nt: TGTGCCACCAGCGGGGGAGTGAGCACAGATACGCAGTATTTT; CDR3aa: CATSGGVSTDTQYF
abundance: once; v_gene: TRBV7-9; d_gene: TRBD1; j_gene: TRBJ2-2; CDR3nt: TGTGCCAGCAGCAAGGACAGGGGGGACGTCGGGGAGCTGTTTTTT; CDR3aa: CASSKDRGDVGELFF
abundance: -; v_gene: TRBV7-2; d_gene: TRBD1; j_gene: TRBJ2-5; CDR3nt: TGTGCCAGCAGCGTAAACAGGGGACGGGAGACCCAGTACTTC; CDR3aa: CASSVNRGRETQYF
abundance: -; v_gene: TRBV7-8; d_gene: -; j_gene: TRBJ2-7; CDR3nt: TGTGCCAGCAGCCTGGCGATGGGGGTCTCCTACGAGCAGTACTTC; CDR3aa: CASSLAMGVSYEQYF